These 15 T cell receptor beta chains came from one sample sequenced in a study of cytomegalovirus exposure and HLA in healthy donors. The primer mix had 60 Vbeta and 13 Jbeta primers. Only in-frame clones appear in the TCRdb table, and some are missing; sequencing was by immunoSEQ multiplex PCR. There are 150,000 to 200,000 clones in the sample; roughly 80% occur only once, and about 3.8% lies in the top ten. The sequenced sample was PBMCs. These receptors all stem from a man aged 50 to 60 in good health and CMV-seropositive.

The rearrangement joins TRBV6-6 to TRBJ2-4; D might be TRBD1 (6 bases). Germline CDR1 reads MNHNY; CDR2 reads SVGAGI (reference sequence). CDR3 length: 13 residues. Trimming stripped 7 bases from V and 6 bases from J, with 13 bases between. The CDR3 is CASTTTGANIQYF. The CDR3 DNA reads as TGTGCCAGCACCACGACAGGAGCAAACATTCAGTACTTC.

The chain uses TRBV4-3 and TRBJ2-3, with 13 bases fitting TRBD2. The trim removed 2 bases at V and 5 bases at J, leaving 7 bases unmatched. CDR1 is LGHNA and CDR2 is YSLEER in the germline V gene. The CDR3 contains 17 residues. The CDR3 nucleotides read TGCGCCAGCAGCCAAAGACTAGCGGGGGGACCCAGAGATACGCAGTATTTT. Translated: CASSQRLAGGPRDTQYF.

This clone has only one observation. This rearrangement joins TRBV11-2 to TRBJ2-3; 10 positions agree with TRBD2. The CDR3 spans 19 residues. CDR1 SGHAT and CDR2 FQNNGV come from the germline V gene. V dropped 2 bases and J dropped 0; count of bases not matched to a gene: 11. CDR3 protein: CASSLRLASGSRSTDTQYF. The CDR3 nucleotides read TGTGCCAGCAGCTTAAGGTTGGCTAGCGGGAGCAGGAGCACAGATACGCAGTATTTT.

The chain joins TRBV5-4 to TRBJ2-1; 11 nucleotides line up with TRBD2. V lost 0 bases and J lost 4; bases outside the gene matches: 0. CDR1 is SGHNT and CDR2 is YYREEE in the germline V gene (reference sequence). CDR3 size: 15 residues. In DNA, the CDR3 is TGTGCCAGCAGCTTGGGGACTAGCGGGTACAATGAGCAGTTCTTC. Translating gives CASSLGTSGYNEQFF.

This rearrangement joins TRBV28 to TRBJ1-4; D is ambiguous. CDR1 is MDHEN, CDR2 SYDVKM, per germline. Trimming took off 8 bases at V and 3 bases at J, with 7 bases between the two ends. The CDR3 is 12 amino acids. The CDR3 protein is CASWASNEKLFF. CDR3 sequence (DNA): TGTGCCAGCTGGGCATCTAATGAAAAACTGTTTTTT.

This clone showed up just once. The genes are TRBV30 and TRBJ2-7, with 8 bases that match TRBD1. The ends lost 3 bases at V and 0 bases at J; junction bases unmatched: 4. Looked up from germline, CDR1 is GTSNPN and CDR2 is SVGIG (reference sequence). CDR3 length: 14 amino acids. This chain's CDR3 is CAWSGQGLSYEQYF. CDR3 DNA sequence: TGTGCCTGGAGCGGACAGGGCCTCTCCTACGAGCAGTACTTC.

This chain uses TRBV7-2 with TRBJ2-7, with D perhaps matching TRBD1 (6 bases). CDR1 and CDR2 from the germline V gene are SGHTA and FQGNSA. V shed 3 bases and J shed 2 bases, with 11 bases lying between them. The CDR3 is 14 residues long. The CDR3 region is CASSFRDTTYEQYF. The DNA of the CDR3 is TGTGCCAGCAGCTTTAGGGACACAACCTACGAGCAGTACTTC. The variable domain in full, with the rest retrieved from reference TRBV7-2 and TRBJ2-7, is GAGVSQSPSNKVTEKGKDVELRCDPISGHTALYWYRQSLGQGLEFLIYFQGNSAPDKSGLPSDRFSAERTGGSVSTLTIQRTQQEDSAVYLCASSFRDTTYEQYFGPGTRLTVT.

In its sample, this clone was seen a few times. This rearrangement joins TRBV28 to TRBJ1-1; D is possibly TRBD1 (6 bases). Germline loops: CDR1 MDHEN, CDR2 SYDVKM. V was clipped by 6 bases and J by 7 bases, with 9 bases between them. This CDR3 has 11 residues. CDR3 loop: CASRYRDEAFF. As DNA, the CDR3 is TGTGCCAGCAGGTACAGGGATGAAGCTTTCTTT.

The chain uses TRBV7-8 and TRBJ2-1; TRBD2 aligns across 8 bases. Germline CDR1 and CDR2: SGHVS and FQNEAQ. The CDR3 has 16 residues. The trim removed 1 base at V and 8 bases at J, leaving 10 bases unmatched. Here the CDR3 DNA reads TGTGCCAGCAGCTTAGGTGGTAGCGGGACGACGTATGAGCAGTTCTTC. It translates to CASSLGGSGTTYEQFF.

The V gene is TRBV9, the J gene TRBJ1-2, with 7 bases lining up with TRBD1. Looked up from germline, CDR1 is SGDLS and CDR2 is YYNGEE. The CDR3 loop spans 15 amino acids. V shed 3 bases, J shed 4 bases, and the junction held 9 bases outside the gene matches. CDR3 DNA sequence: TGTGCCAGCAGCGCCTGGGACAGTGGGATCTATGGCTACACCTTC. As protein: CASSAWDSGIYGYTF.

DNA for the CDR3: TGTGCCAGCAGTTTGTTCGGGACAGGGTCCTACGAGCAGTACTTC. Residues: CASSLFGTGSYEQYF. The chain uses TRBV28 and TRBJ2-7; 9 bases are a match to TRBD1. Germline V lookup: CDR1 MDHEN, CDR2 SYDVKM. The length of the CDR3 is 15 residues. Germline trimming cut 3 bases from V and 1 base from J; bases unmatched to any gene: 4.

The chain recombines TRBV2 with TRBJ2-3, with no clear D. The ends were cut back, 7 bases at V and 5 bases at J, with 13 bases in the middle. The CDR3 totals 13 residues. Germline-derived CDR1 and CDR2 are SNHLY and FYNNEI. The CDR3 DNA is TGTGCCAGCACTAAGCTCGGTGGAGATACGCAGTATTTT. Translated, it gives CASTKLGGDTQYF.

The genes are TRBV30 and TRBJ1-1, with 8 bases that match TRBD1. CDR1 and CDR2 from the germline V gene are GTSNPN and SVGIG (reference sequence). The V segment lost 2 bases and the J segment 7 bases; nucleotides outside the gene matches: 9. This CDR3 comprises 14 residues. This chain's CDR3 is CAWSSGGEDDEAFF. CDR3 nucleotides: TGTGCCTGGAGTTCAGGGGGCGAAGATGATGAAGCTTTCTTT.

The V and J genes are TRBV9 and TRBJ2-3, with 7 positions matching TRBD2. Unmatched junction bases numbered 4, after V lost 3 bases and J lost 0 bases. CDR3 length equals 15 residues. Looked up from germline, CDR1 is SGDLS and CDR2 is YYNGEE. This CDR3 reads CASSEAGYSTDTQYF. CDR3 DNA sequence: TGTGCCAGCAGCGAAGCGGGGTATAGCACAGATACGCAGTATTTT.

The rearrangement joins TRBV19 to TRBJ2-7; no clear D gene. CDR1 is LNHDA and CDR2 is SQIVND in the germline V gene (reference sequence). This CDR3 comprises 13 residues. Trimming removed 0 bases at V and 7 bases at J, with 10 bases between. As DNA, the CDR3 is TGTGCCAGTAGTATAGATCTGGAGAGGGAGCAGTACTTC. Its translation: CASSIDLEREQYF.